This paragraph covers one TCR beta chain sequence. The data are from a study of beta chain features in type 1 diabetes. The V end was cut by 4 bases, the J end by 0 bases, with 13 bases between. The CDR3 consists of 16 residues. The germline V gene encodes CDR1 SEHNR and CDR2 FQNEAQ (reference sequence). Since all of the isolated RNA was reverse transcribed, expressed TCRB transcripts were what got sequenced. Profiled with immunoSEQ multiplex PCR; TCRdb holds only in-frame clones, not every one. This table holds 200,000 to 250,000 clones, approximately 11% found once. The receptor was derived from a man aged 18 to 29 in good health. The chain recombines TRBV7-9 with TRBJ2-1; D is perhaps TRBD2 (6 bases). The material sequenced was central memory CD4+ T cells from blood. The CDR3 sequence is CASSSPSESSYNEQFF. DNA for the CDR3: TGTGCCAGCAGCTCACCTAGCGAGAGCTCCTACAATGAGCAGTTCTTC.